This T cell receptor beta chain was obtained from a study of T cell clonotyping in hematopoietic cell transplantation. Study results and caveats: CD4 and CD8 repertoire contributions could not be separated without sorting. Few recipient clonotypes overlapped donors; over 95% were de novo at given depth.

The assay was immunoSEQ multiplex PCR, and TCRdb's table has in-frame clones only and misses some. Seen here are approximately 7,000 clones, around a third observed once, and the top ten hold approximately 20%. A word on this clone: Its cognate antigen is unknown.

The CDR3 length is 15 residues. CDR1 MGHDK and CDR2 SYGVNS come from the germline V gene. V was trimmed by 4 bases and J by 3 bases, leaving 15 bases between them. V usage is TRBV25-1 and J usage is TRBJ1-1; possibly TRBD1 for D (6 bases). This receptor was identified in a female patient between 55 and 75 years old who had an allogeneic stem cell transplant, so the T cells may come from the graft donor. Some clones in this sample may be carry-over from other donors' samples. The sample consisted of peripheral blood mononuclear cells, taken 30 days after allogeneic stem cell transplant. CDR3 region: CASSVRGGFDTEAFF. The CDR3 DNA is TGTGCCAGCAGTGTACGAGGGGGATTTGACACTGAAGCTTTCTTT.